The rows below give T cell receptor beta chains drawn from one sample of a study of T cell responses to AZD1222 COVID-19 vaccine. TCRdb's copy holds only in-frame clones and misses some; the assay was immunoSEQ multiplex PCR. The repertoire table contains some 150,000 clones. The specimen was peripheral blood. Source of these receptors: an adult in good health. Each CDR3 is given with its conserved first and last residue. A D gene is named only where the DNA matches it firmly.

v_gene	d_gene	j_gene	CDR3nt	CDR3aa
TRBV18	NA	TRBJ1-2	TGTGCCAGCTCACTGACTAACTTACCGGGACGGTTCACATATGGCTACACCTTC	CASSLTNLPGRFTYGYTF
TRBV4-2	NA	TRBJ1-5	TGTGCCAGCAGCCAAAGAGCCTTATCGGGATTCAATCAGCCCCAGCATTTT	CASSQRALSGFNQPQHF
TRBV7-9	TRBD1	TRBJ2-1	TGTGCCAGCAGCTTAAGAGGGACAGGGGGCAATGAGCAGTTCTTC	CASSLRGTGGNEQFF
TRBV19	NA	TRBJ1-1	TGTGCCAGTAGTATAGATCCGGACGGCATGAACACTGAAGCTTTCTTT	CASSIDPDGMNTEAFF
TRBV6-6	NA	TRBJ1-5	TGTGCCAGCAGTTACGAAGGCAGGGCAGGTCAGCCCCAGCATTTT	CASSYEGRAGQPQHF
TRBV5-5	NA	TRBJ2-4	TGTGCCAGCAGCTTGTTTGAGGGTCAACGGCAGGGGCACTTC	CASSLFEGQRQGHF
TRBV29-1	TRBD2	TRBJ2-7	TGCAGCGCCAGGTGGGGGGGGTCTCAGTACTTC	CSARWGGSQYF
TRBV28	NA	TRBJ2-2	TGTGCCAGCAGTGGGCCGAGAGGGGGGGTTAGCGGGGAGCTGTTTTTT	CASSGPRGGVSGELFF
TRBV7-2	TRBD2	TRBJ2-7	TGTGCCAGCAGCCTAAACCCGGGGGGGCCCTACGAGCAGTACTTC	CASSLNPGGPYEQYF
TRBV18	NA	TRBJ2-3	TGTGCCAGCTCACCCGGCAGAACAGATACGCAGTATTTT	CASSPGRTDTQYF
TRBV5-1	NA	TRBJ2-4	TGCGCCAGCAGCTTGGTTGGAGGCGGGGGCCACATTCAGTACTTC	CASSLVGGGGHIQYF
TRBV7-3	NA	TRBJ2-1	TGTGCCAGCAGCTTAGCGGGTAGCTACAATGAGCAGTTCTTC	CASSLAGSYNEQFF
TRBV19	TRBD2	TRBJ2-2	TGTGCCAGTAGTACTAGCGGGGGGTCGAACACCGGGGAGCTGTTTTTT	CASSTSGGSNTGELFF
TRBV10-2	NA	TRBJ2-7	TGCGCCAGCAGTGAGTCAGGGTACGAGCAGTACTTC	CASSESGYEQYF
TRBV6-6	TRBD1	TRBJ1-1	TGTGCCAGCAGTTCCGGGACAGGGCTGGCCACTGAAGCTTTCTTT	CASSSGTGLATEAFF
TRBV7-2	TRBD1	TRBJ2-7	TGTGCCAGCAGCTCCCGGGGCGGACAGGCAACCTACGAGCAGTACTTC	CASSSRGGQATYEQYF
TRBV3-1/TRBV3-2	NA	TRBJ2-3	TGTGCCAGCAGCCAAGATGCCACTTCGTTCCCAGATACGCAGTATTTT	CASSQDATSFPDTQYF